These 11 T cell receptor beta chains were all obtained from the same sample, sequenced in a study of tumor-infiltrating lymphocytes in primary liver carcinoma. Blood RNA originated from unsorted whole blood, with germline DNA additionally extracted. The input was around 0.5 ug total RNA; TCR beta cDNA was made from it with a constant-region primer. Three nested multiplex PCR rounds, a slightly modified ARM-PCR, produced the libraries for TCR beta. TRBV1-TRBV30 forward primers paired with a C-beta reverse primer were used in the first two PCR rounds, which ran approximately 10 cycles each. TCRdb called the multiplex PCR reads again in MiXCR, with one record for every CDR3 protein. Of 200,000 or so distinct CDR3 sequences listed, less than 65% are singletons. Sequenced material: peripheral blood. The receptors were sampled from a woman aged 55-70 years with primary liver carcinoma and hepatitis B virus infection.

Points on this clonotype: Given a much more abundant clone one base away, this may be a read error. The gene calls are TRBV12-5 and TRBJ2-3, with TRBD1 identical over 7 bases. Trimming removed 5 bases from V and 4 bases from J; junction bases left unmatched: 6. The germline V gene has CDR1 LGHNT and CDR2 FRNRAP. CDR3 length: 14 amino acids. Written as DNA, the CDR3 is TGTGCTAGTGGTAAGGACAGGCGGCCAGATACGCAGTATTTT. Its protein product is CASGKDRRPDTQYF.

On this clonotype: A much larger clone lies a single base off, so this may be a read error. As the CDR3 is not closed by the conserved phenylalanine or tryptophan, this likely results from a read error. The chain uses TRBV12-3 or TRBV12-4 and TRBJ2-1; weak D call: TRBD2 (7 bases). CDR3 length: 15 residues. Trimming took 3 bases from V and 8 from J, leaving 17 bases between them. CDR3 nucleotides: TGTGCCAGCAGTTTTAAAAGAGGGGGGGTTCATGAGCAGTTCTTA. This encodes CASSFKRGGVHEQFL.

Concerning this clonotype itself: Its ends do not fully match the called genes, so a read error is possible. V gene TRBV11-1 combines with J gene TRBJ2-3; 13 nucleotides agree with TRBD2. Germline CDR1 is SGHAT and CDR2 is FQDESV (reference sequence). There are 18 residues in the CDR3. In DNA form, the CDR3 reads TGTGCCAGCAGCCCAGGACTAGCGGGAGCAATCCCGATAGATACACAGTATTTT. Its protein is CASSPGLAGAIPIDTQYF.

The chain joins TRBV6-5 to TRBJ2-4; 7 nucleotides line up with TRBD1. The ends lost 6 bases at V and 1 base at J; junction bases unmatched: 9. This CDR3 contains 16 residues. The germline V gene has CDR1 MNHEY and CDR2 SVGAGI. This CDR3 is CASRGRQGYAKNIQYF. The CDR3 bases are TGTGCCAGCAGAGGGAGACAGGGCTACGCCAAAAACATTCAGTACTTC.

This clonotype was counted at least ten times. The chain is built from TRBV12-3 or TRBV12-4 and TRBJ1-2; D might be TRBD1 (5 bases). The CDR3 has 13 residues. V was trimmed by 6 bases and J by 4 bases, leaving 12 bases between them. The CDR3 reads CASRPGTGYGYTF. The CDR3 DNA reads TGTGCCAGCAGACCGGGGACGGGCTATGGCTACACCTTC.

V gene TRBV4-3 combines with J gene TRBJ2-7, with D unresolved. The CDR3 covers 13 residues. Germline V lookup: CDR1 LGHNA, CDR2 YSLEER. Trimming removed 2 bases at V and 1 base at J, with 6 bases between. CDR3 DNA: TGCGCCAGCAGCCAAACAGTTTCCTACGAGCAGTACTTC. Its translation is CASSQTVSYEQYF.

The chain combines TRBV7-8 with TRBJ2-2; 9 positions match TRBD1. V shed 0 bases and J 3 bases; nucleotides not matched to a gene: 5. Germline CDR1 is SGHVS and CDR2 is FQNEAQ. CDR3 length equals 17 residues. CDR3 loop: CASSLATGGIDTGELFF. The CDR3, as DNA: TGTGCCAGCAGCTTAGCTACAGGGGGCATTGACACCGGGGAGCTGTTTTTT.

A remark on this clonotype: This could be a read error, since a much larger clone is one nucleotide away. The chain employs TRBV4-2 and TRBJ2-7; no firm D call. In germline, CDR1 is LGHNA, CDR2 YNFKEQ. V lost 10 bases, J lost 3 bases, and 16 bases lay in between. The CDR3 consists of 13 residues. The CDR3 loop reads CAIVTTVLYEQYV. As DNA, the CDR3 is TGTGCCATCGTGACAACGGTTCTCTACGAGCAGTACGTC.

Concerning this clonotype itself: In this CDR3 the conserved last residue, phenylalanine or tryptophan, is missing, so a read error is likely. The chain carries TRBV11-2 and TRBJ2-7; TRBD2 matches 13 bases. CDR1 and CDR2 from the germline V gene are SGHAT and FQNNGV. CDR3 size: 16 residues. The J segment lost 2 bases and the V segment lost 1 base, leaving 2 bases of the junction unmatched. CDR3 nucleotide sequence: TGTGCCAGCAGCTTAGCACTAGCGGGGGGGCCCTACGAGCAGTACCTC. Amino acids: CASSLALAGGPYEQYL.

Worth noting for this clonotype: A much larger clone sits a single nucleotide away, making a read error possible. The genes are TRBV4-2 and TRBJ2-1; D remains ambiguous. The germline CDR1 and CDR2 sequences are LGHNA and YNFKEQ. Trimming took 3 bases from V and 6 from J, leaving 12 bases between them. The CDR3 sequence is 14 residues long. The CDR3 DNA is TGTGCCAGCAGCCAGTCAGCGATTGGCAATGAGCAGTTCTTC. The encoded protein is CASSQSAIGNEQFF.

This clonotype has a count of ten or more. The V call is TRBV29-1, the J call TRBJ2-2, with unresolved D. The CDR3 is made up of 12 amino acids. Trimming took 4 bases from V and 4 from J, leaving 7 bases between them. The V gene's germline CDR1 is SQVTM and CDR2 ANQGSEA. CDR3 sequence: CSVGHRTGELFF. The CDR3 nucleotides are TGCAGCGTTGGACATCGCACCGGGGAGCTGTTTTTT.